This TCR beta chain emerged from a study of blood T cell repertoires in COVID-19. For the study at large: Whether acute or convalescent, the COVID-19 samples came from the United States, Italy and Spain. The cDNA or gDNA used as material had been derived from T cells, B-cell-depleted T cells, or PBMCs.

Germline loops: CDR1 LNHNV, CDR2 YYDKDF (reference sequence). The germline V and J ends were trimmed by 1 base and 6 bases, with 6 bases remaining between them. There are 13 residues in the CDR3. Produced via immunoSEQ multiplex PCR; TCRdb's table is partial and in-frame only. The data contain a few hundred thousand clones, about 90% of them singletons. The source is a man aged 35-49 years with acute or convalescent COVID-19. Sequencing was carried out using peripheral blood. This chain uses TRBV15 with TRBJ2-2; no clear D gene. The CDR3 bases are TGTGCCACCAGCAGAGGTCCCTCCGGGGAGCTGTTTTTT. Its protein product is CATSRGPSGELFF.